The 4 T cell receptor beta chains presented below share a single source sample, sequenced in a study of blood T cell repertoires in COVID-19. Libraries were prepared by immunoSEQ multiplex PCR; TCRdb keeps only in-frame clonotypes and omits some of them. The table lists about 40,000 clones, 70% to 90% of them singletons. Specimen: peripheral blood. The receptors here all came from a man aged 45-65 years in a cohort sampled during active COVID-19.

J is TRBJ2-1 and V is TRBV5-8, with TRBD2 matching 11 bases. Losses at the gene ends were 2 bases for V and 3 bases for J; bases not matched to a gene: 7. Germline V gene lookup returns CDR1 SGHTS and CDR2 YDEGEE. The CDR3 has 17 residues. The CDR3 bases are TGTGCCAGCAGCTTCGGGACTAGCGGTTTAATCTACAATGAGCAGTTCTTC. This encodes CASSFGTSGLIYNEQFF.

The gene calls are TRBV4-2 and TRBJ1-1; 7 bases match TRBD1. Germline V gives CDR1 LGHNA, CDR2 YNFKEQ. This CDR3 is 14 amino acids long. V shed 2 bases and J 5 bases; nucleotides not matched to a gene: 5. The CDR3 nucleotides are TGTGCCAGCAGCCAACAGGGGGGTTGGACTGAAGCTTTCTTT. Its translation: CASSQQGGWTEAFF.

The chain employs TRBV2 and TRBJ2-7, with 8 bases that match TRBD1. Germline V gives CDR1 SNHLY, CDR2 FYNNEI. The CDR3 runs 14 residues. V lost 1 base and J lost 2; bases outside the gene matches: 1. The CDR3 bases are TGTGCCAGCAGTGAAGGGACAGGGACCTACGAGCAGTACTTC. This sequence encodes CASSEGTGTYEQYF.

The genes are TRBV13 and TRBJ2-5; 10 positions match TRBD1. Germline-derived CDR1 and CDR2 are PRHDT and FYEKMQ (reference sequence). The V segment lost 5 bases and the J segment 5 bases; nucleotides outside the gene matches: 17. The CDR3 sequence is 18 residues long. The CDR3 region has the DNA TGTGCCAGCAGCCCTACCGGGACAGGGGCGGGAGCATGGGAGACCCAGTACTTC. The encoded protein is CASSPTGTGAGAWETQYF.